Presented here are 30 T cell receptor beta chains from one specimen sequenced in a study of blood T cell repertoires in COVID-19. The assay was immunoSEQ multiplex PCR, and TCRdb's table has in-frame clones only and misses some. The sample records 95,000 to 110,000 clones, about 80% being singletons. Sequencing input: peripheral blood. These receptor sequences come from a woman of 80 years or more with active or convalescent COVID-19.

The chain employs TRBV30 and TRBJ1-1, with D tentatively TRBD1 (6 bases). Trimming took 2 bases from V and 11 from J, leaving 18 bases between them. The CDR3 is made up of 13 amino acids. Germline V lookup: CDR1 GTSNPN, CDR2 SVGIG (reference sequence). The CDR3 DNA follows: TGTGCCTGGAGTCCCACTGGGGCAGGGGCGGCTTTCTTT. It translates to CAWSPTGAGAAFF.

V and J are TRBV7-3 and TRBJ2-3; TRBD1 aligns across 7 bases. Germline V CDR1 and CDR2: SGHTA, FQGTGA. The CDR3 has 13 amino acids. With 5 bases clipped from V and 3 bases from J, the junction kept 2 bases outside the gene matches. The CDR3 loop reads CASSRGQTDTQYF. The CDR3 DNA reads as TGTGCCAGCAGCCGGGGACAGACAGATACGCAGTATTTT.

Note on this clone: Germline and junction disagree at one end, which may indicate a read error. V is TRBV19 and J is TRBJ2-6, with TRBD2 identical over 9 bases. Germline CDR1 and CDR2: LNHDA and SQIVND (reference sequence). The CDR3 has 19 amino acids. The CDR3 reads CASSKASGASASGPNVLTF. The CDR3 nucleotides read TGTGCCAGTAGTAAGGCTAGCGGGGCTTCCGCCTCTGGGCCCAACGTCCTGACTTTC.

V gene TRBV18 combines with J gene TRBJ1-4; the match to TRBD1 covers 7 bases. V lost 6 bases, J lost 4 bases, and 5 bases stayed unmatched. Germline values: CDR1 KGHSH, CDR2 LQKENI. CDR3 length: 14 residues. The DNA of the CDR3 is TGTGCCAGCTCTCCCAGGGACAGTAATGAAAAACTGTTTTTT. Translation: CASSPRDSNEKLFF.

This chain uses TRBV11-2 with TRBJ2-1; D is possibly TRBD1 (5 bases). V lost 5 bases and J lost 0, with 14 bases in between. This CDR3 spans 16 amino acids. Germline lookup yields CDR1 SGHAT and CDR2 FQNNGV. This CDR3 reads CASSIWGHTSYNEQFF. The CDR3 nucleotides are TGTGCCAGCAGCATTTGGGGCCATACCTCCTACAATGAGCAGTTCTTC.

The CDR3 DNA reads TGTGCCACCAGTGATTTGGTGCAGGGCTCCTACAATCGGCAGTTCTTC. Its protein is CATSDLVQGSYNRQFF. The rearrangement links TRBV24-1 to TRBJ2-1; D possibly corresponds to TRBD1 (5 bases). Germline V gives CDR1 KGHDR, CDR2 SFDVKD. V was pared by 0 bases and J by 12 bases, with 20 bases between. The CDR3 has 16 amino acids.

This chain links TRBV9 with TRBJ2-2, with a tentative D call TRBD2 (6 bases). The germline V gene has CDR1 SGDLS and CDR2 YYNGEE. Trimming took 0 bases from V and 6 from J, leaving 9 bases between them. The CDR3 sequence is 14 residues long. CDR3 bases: TGTGCCAGCAGCGTAGCCGGGGGATCCGGGGAGCTGTTTTTT. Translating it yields CASSVAGGSGELFF.

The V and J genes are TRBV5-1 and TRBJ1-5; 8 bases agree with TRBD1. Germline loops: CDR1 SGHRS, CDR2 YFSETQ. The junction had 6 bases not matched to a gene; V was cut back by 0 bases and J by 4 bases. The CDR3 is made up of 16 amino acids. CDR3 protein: CASSLGTGPSNQPQHF. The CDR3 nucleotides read TGCGCCAGCAGCTTGGGGACAGGGCCTAGTAATCAGCCCCAGCATTTT. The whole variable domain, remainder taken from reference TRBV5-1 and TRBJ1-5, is KAGVTQTPRYLIKTRGQQVTLSCSPISGHRSVSWYQQTPGQGLQFLFEYFSETQRNKGNFPGRFSGRQFSNSRSEMNVSTLELGDSALYLCASSLGTGPSNQPQHFGDGTRLSIL.

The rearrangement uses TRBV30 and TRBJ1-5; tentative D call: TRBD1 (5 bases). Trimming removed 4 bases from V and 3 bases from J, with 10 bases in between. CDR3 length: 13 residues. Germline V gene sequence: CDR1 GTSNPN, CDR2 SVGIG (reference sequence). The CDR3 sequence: CAWTQQVNQPQHF. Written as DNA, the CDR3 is TGTGCCTGGACTCAACAGGTCAATCAGCCCCAGCATTTT. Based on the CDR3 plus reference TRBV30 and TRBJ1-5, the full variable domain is SQTIHQWPATLVQPVGSPLSLECTVEGTSNPNLYWYRQAAGRGLQLLFYSVGIGQISSEVPQNLSASRPQDRQFILSSKKLLLSDSGFYLCAWTQQVNQPQHFGDGTRLSIL.

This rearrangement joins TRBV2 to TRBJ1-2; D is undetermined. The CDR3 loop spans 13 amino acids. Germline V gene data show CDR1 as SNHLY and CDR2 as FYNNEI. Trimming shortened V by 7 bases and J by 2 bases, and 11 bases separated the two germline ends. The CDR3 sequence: CASKTNINYGYTF. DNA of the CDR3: TGTGCCAGCAAAACTAACATAAACTATGGCTACACCTTC.

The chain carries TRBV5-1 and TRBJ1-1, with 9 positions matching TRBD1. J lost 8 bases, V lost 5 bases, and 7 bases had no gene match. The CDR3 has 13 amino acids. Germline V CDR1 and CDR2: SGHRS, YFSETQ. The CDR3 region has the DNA TGCGCCAGCAGTTTAAACAGGGGGCAGGAAGCTTTCTTT. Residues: CASSLNRGQEAFF.

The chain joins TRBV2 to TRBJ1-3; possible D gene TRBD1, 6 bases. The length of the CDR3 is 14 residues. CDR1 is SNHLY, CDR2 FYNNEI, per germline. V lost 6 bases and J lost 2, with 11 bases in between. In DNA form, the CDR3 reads TGTGCCAGCAGCGAACAGGGAACTGGAAACACCATATATTTT. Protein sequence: CASSEQGTGNTIYF.

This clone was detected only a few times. CDR3 coding DNA: TGTGCCTGGACGGGACTAGGGGGCAATGAGCAGTTCTTC. Its translation: CAWTGLGGNEQFF. This chain joins TRBV30 and TRBJ2-1; 8 bases agree with TRBD2. The germline gives CDR1 GTSNPN, CDR2 SVGIG (reference sequence). CDR3 length: 13 residues. After removal of 4 bases from V and 6 bases from J, the junction contained 5 bases not matched to a gene.

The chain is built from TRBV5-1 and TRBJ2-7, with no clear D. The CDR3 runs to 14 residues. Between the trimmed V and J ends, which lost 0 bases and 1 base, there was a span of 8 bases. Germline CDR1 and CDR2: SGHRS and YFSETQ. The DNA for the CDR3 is TGCGCCAGCAGCTTGGGTCCAGAATCCTACGAGCAGTACTTC. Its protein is CASSLGPESYEQYF.

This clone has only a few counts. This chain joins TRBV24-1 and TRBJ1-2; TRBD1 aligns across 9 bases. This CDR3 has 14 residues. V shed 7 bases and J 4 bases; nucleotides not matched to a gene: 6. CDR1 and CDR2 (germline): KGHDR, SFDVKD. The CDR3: CATSATGGVYGYTF. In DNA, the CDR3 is TGTGCCACCAGCGCTACAGGGGGCGTCTATGGCTACACCTTC.

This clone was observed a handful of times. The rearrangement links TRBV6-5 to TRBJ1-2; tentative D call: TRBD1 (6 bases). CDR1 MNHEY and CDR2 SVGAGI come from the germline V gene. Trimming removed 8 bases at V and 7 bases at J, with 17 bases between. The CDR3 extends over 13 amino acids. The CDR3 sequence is CASVLQGLGGYTF. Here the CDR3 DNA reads TGTGCCAGCGTACTACAGGGCCTTGGTGGCTACACCTTC.

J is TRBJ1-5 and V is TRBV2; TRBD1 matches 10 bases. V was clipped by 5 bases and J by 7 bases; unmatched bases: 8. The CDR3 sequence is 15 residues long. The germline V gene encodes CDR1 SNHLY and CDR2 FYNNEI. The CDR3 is CASSTRQGAGQPQHF. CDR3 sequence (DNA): TGTGCCAGCAGTACGCGACAGGGGGCTGGACAGCCCCAGCATTTT.

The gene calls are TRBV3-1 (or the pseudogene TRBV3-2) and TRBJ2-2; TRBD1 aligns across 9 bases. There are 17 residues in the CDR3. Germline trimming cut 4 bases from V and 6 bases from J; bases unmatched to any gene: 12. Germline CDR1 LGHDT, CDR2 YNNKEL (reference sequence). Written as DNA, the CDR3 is TGTGCCAGCAGCCCCCAAACCTTGAGACAGGGGGCCGGGGAGCTGTTTTTT. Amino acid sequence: CASSPQTLRQGAGELFF.

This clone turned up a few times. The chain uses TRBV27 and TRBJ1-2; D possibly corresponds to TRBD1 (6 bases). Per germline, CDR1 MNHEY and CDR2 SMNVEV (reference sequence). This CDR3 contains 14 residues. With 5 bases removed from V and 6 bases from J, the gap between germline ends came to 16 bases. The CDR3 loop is CASSAGWGQNGYTF. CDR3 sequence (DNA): TGTGCCAGCAGTGCCGGCTGGGGGCAAAATGGCTACACCTTC.

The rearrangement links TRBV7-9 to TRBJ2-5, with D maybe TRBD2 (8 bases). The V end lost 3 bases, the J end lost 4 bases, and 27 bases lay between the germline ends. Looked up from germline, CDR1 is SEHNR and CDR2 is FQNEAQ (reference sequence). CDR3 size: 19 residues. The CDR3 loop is CASSFSGTVSGSRLETQYF. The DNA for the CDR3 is TGTGCCAGCAGCTTTTCTGGGACAGTAAGCGGGAGTCGACTAGAGACCCAGTACTTC.

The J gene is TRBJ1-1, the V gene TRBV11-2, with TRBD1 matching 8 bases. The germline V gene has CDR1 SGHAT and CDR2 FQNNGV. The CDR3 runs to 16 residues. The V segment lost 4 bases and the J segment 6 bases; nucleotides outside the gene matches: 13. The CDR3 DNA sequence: TGTGCCAGCAGCTCCTTCTTAGGACAGGGTACCCCTGAAGCTTTCTTT. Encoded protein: CASSSFLGQGTPEAFF.

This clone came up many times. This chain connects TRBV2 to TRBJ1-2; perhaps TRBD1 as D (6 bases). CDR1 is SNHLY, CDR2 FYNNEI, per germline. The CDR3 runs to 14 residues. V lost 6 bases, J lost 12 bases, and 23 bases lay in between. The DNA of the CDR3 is TGTGCCAGCAGAATAGAACGGGACAACTCGAGGAACACCTTC. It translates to CASRIERDNSRNTF.

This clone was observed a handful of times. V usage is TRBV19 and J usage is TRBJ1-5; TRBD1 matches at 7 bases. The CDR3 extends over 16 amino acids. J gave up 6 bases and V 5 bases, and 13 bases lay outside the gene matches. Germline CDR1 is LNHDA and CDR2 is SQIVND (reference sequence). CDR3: CASSLAPGTVPQPQHF. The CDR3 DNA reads TGTGCCAGTAGTTTGGCCCCCGGGACAGTCCCTCAGCCCCAGCATTTT.

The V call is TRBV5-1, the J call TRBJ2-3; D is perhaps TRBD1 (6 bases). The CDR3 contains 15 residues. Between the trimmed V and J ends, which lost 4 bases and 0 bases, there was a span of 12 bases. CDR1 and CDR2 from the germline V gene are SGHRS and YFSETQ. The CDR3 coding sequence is TGCGCCAGCAGCCCGGGACACCCTAGCACAGATACGCAGTATTTT. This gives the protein CASSPGHPSTDTQYF.

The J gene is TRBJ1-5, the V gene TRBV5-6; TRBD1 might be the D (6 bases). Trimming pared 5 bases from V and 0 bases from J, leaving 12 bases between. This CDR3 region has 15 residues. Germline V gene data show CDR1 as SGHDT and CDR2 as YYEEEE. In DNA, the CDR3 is TGTGCCAGCAGTTTCGGGACACCTAGCAATCAGCCCCAGCATTTT. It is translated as CASSFGTPSNQPQHF.

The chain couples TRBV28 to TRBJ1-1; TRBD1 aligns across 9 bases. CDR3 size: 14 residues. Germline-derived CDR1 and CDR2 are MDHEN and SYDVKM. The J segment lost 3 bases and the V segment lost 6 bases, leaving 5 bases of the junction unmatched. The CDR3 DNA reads TGTGCCAGCAGGCTGACAGGGGGAGACACTGAAGCTTTCTTT. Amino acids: CASRLTGGDTEAFF.

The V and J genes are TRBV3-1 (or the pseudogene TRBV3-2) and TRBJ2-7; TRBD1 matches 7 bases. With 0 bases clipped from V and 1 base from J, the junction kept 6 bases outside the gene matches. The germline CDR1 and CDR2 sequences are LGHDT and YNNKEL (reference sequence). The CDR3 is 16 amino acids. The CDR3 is CASSQDVTGSSYEQYF. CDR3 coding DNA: TGTGCCAGCAGCCAAGATGTGACAGGGAGTTCCTACGAGCAGTACTTC.

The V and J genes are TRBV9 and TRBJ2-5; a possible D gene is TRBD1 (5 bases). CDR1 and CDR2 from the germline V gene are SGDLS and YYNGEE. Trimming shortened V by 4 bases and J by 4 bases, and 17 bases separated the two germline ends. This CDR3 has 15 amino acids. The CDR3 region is CASSPPAGHSETQYF. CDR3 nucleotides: TGTGCCAGCAGCCCCCCGGCAGGGCATTCAGAGACCCAGTACTTC.

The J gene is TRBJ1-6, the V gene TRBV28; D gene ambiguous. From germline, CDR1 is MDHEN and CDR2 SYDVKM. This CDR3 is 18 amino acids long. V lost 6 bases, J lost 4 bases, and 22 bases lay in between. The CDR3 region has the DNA TGTGCCAGCAGCCCGCCGGGAGACCTCTATCCATATAATTCACCCCTCCACTTT. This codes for CASSPPGDLYPYNSPLHF.

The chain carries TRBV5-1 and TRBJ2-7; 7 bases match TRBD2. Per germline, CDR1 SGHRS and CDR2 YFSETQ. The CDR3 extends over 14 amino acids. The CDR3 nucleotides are TGCCCTGTGAGGAGGCGGGGGAGCTCCTACGAGCAGTACTTC. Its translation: CPVRRRGSSYEQYF.